This entry lists 20 T cell receptor beta chains sequenced from one sample in a study of shared clonotypes between healthy human individuals. Some clones are missing from TCRdb's copy, which holds only in-frame ones; the method was immunoSEQ multiplex PCR. The sample shows over 850,000 clones, 75% to 80% of them seen only once. The material sequenced was memory CD4+ T cells from PBMCs. Regarding subset: CD45RA-negative fraction. These receptors were obtained from a man between 18 and 29 years old in good health. Some clones in this sample may be carry-over from other donors' samples.

In the case of this clone: Within the sample, other DNA sequences also encode this same CDR3. V and J are TRBV18 and TRBJ2-7; D might be TRBD1 or TRBD2, each matching 5 bases. With 3 bases removed from V and 2 bases from J, the gap between germline ends came to 11 bases. The CDR3 loop spans 14 amino acids. The germline CDR1 and CDR2 sequences are KGHSH and LQKENI. The CDR3 spells CASSPGAGPYEQYF. The CDR3 coding sequence is TGTGCCAGCTCACCCGGGGCAGGTCCCTACGAGCAGTACTTC.

The gene calls are TRBV29-1 and TRBJ2-1, with a tentative D call TRBD1 (5 bases). The CDR3 spans 12 residues. CDR1 is SQVTM, CDR2 ANQGSEA, per germline. With 4 bases removed from V and 7 bases from J, the gap between germline ends came to 11 bases. The CDR3 reads CSVVNQGNEQFF. CDR3 nucleotide sequence: TGCAGCGTTGTGAACCAGGGAAATGAGCAGTTCTTC.

The J gene is TRBJ1-4, the V gene TRBV28, with D possibly matching TRBD1 (6 bases). The CDR3 is 11 amino acids. V lost 7 bases and J 11 bases, leaving 11 bases between the germline ends. Germline V gives CDR1 MDHEN, CDR2 SYDVKM. The CDR3 nucleotides read TGTGCCAGCACCAGGGGAGACAAACTGTTTTTT. Translated, it gives CASTRGDKLFF.

This sequence joins TRBV30 and TRBJ1-4, with D possibly being TRBD1 (6 bases). This CDR3 has 12 amino acids. With 8 bases removed from V and 8 bases from J, the gap between germline ends came to 15 bases. Germline CDR1 is GTSNPN and CDR2 is SVGIG (reference sequence). CDR3 sequence: CALDRNQEKLFF. As DNA, the CDR3 is TGTGCCCTAGACAGGAACCAGGAAAAACTGTTTTTT.

The chain couples TRBV14 to TRBJ1-1; no clear D. V dropped 5 bases and J dropped 5 bases, with 12 bases sitting between them. The CDR3 length is 13 residues. Germline V gives CDR1 SGHDN, CDR2 FVKESK. Here the CDR3 reads CASSSEEKTEAFF. The CDR3 DNA reads as TGTGCCAGCAGCTCAGAAGAAAAAACTGAAGCTTTCTTT.

CDR3 nucleotides: TGTGCCAGCAGCCGAGTATTGGCGGCGGTGTACGAGCAGTACTTC. Its translation is CASSRVLAAVYEQYF. The chain links TRBV7-9 to TRBJ2-7; no clear D. V shed 5 bases and J shed 4 bases, with 18 bases lying between them. CDR3 length: 15 residues. Per germline, CDR1 SEHNR and CDR2 FQNEAQ (reference sequence).

V is TRBV6-5 and J is TRBJ2-7, with D uncertain. CDR1 and CDR2 (germline): MNHEY, SVGAGI. CDR3 length equals 13 residues. With 2 bases removed from V and 4 bases from J, the gap between germline ends came to 9 bases. The CDR3 reads CASSYRDGYEQYF. CDR3 coding DNA: TGTGCCAGCAGTTACCGAGACGGGTACGAGCAGTACTTC.

This clone showed up just once. The gene calls are TRBV18 and TRBJ2-5; D may be TRBD1 (6 bases). CDR3 length: 14 residues. The germline V and J ends were trimmed by 6 bases and 0 bases, with 11 bases remaining between them. Germline CDR1 is KGHSH and CDR2 is LQKENI. Here the CDR3 DNA reads TGTGCCAGCTCCCAAACAGGGAACCAAGAGACCCAGTACTTC. Its protein is CASSQTGNQETQYF.

The chain uses TRBV9 and TRBJ1-2; 8 positions agree with TRBD1. The CDR3 has 15 amino acids. Per the germline V gene, CDR1 is SGDLS and CDR2 is YYNGEE. V trimming: 3 bases; J trimming: 5 bases; junction bases outside the gene matches: 9. CDR3 protein: CASSAFAGGSYGYTF. The CDR3 DNA reads TGTGCCAGCAGCGCCTTCGCAGGGGGCTCTTATGGCTACACCTTC.

The gene calls are TRBV5-1 and TRBJ2-5; D might be TRBD2 (5 bases). CDR1 is SGHRS, CDR2 YFSETQ, per germline. The V end was cut by 4 bases, the J end by 5 bases, with 18 bases between. The CDR3 length is 15 residues. CDR3 sequence reads: CASSAQLVSEETQYF. CDR3 bases: TGCGCCAGCAGCGCCCAACTAGTTTCTGAGGAGACCCAGTACTTC.

The rearrangement uses TRBV7-2 and TRBJ2-1, with D uncertain. The germline V gene encodes CDR1 SGHTA and CDR2 FQGNSA. This CDR3 has 18 residues. With 1 base removed from V and 0 bases from J, the gap between germline ends came to 16 bases. The CDR3, as DNA: TGTGCCAGCAGCTTAGGGATTTCGCGGTATAGCTCCTACAATGAGCAGTTCTTC. Translating gives CASSLGISRYSSYNEQFF. Filled out from reference TRBV7-2 and TRBJ2-1, the complete variable domain reads GAGVSQSPSNKVTEKGKDVELRCDPISGHTALYWYRQSLGQGLEFLIYFQGNSAPDKSGLPSDRFSAERTGGSVSTLTIQRTQQEDSAVYLCASSLGISRYSSYNEQFFGPGTRLTVL.

The chain employs TRBV7-2 and TRBJ2-2; no reliable D call. Trimming pared 3 bases from V and 1 base from J, leaving 9 bases between. This CDR3 spans 15 amino acids. Germline CDR1 is SGHTA and CDR2 is FQGNSA. The CDR3 is CASSFTRGNTGELFF. The CDR3 nucleotides read TGTGCCAGCAGCTTCACCCGAGGGAACACCGGGGAGCTGTTTTTT.

In DNA, the CDR3 is TGTGCCAGCAGCTGGGGAGGGCCAGACCCGGGGGGTAGCAAAAACATTCAGTACTTC. Encoded protein: CASSWGGPDPGGSKNIQYF. The chain joins TRBV7-9 to TRBJ2-4; 7 bases align to TRBD2. The CDR3 has 19 amino acids. V lost 4 bases, J lost 3 bases, and 18 bases stayed unmatched. CDR1 is SEHNR, CDR2 FQNEAQ, per germline (reference sequence).

The V and J genes are TRBV7-9 and TRBJ2-7; D might be TRBD2 (6 bases). The CDR3 is 14 residues long. CDR1 and CDR2 from the germline V gene are SEHNR and FQNEAQ (reference sequence). The V gene lost 5 bases and the J gene lost 2 bases, with 13 bases spanning the gap. The CDR3 is CASSPPSVTYEQYF. The CDR3 nucleotides are TGTGCCAGCAGCCCTCCTAGCGTCACCTACGAGCAGTACTTC. Full variable domain (rest looked up from reference TRBV7-9 and TRBJ2-7): DTGVSQNPRHKITKRGQNVTFRCDPISEHNRLYWYRQTLGQGPEFLTYFQNEAQLEKSRLLSDRFSAERPKGSFSTLEIQRTEQGDSAMYLCASSPPSVTYEQYFGPGTRLTVT.

This chain joins TRBV11-2 and TRBJ2-1; either TRBD1 or TRBD2 may supply D (5 bases each). V gave up 6 bases and J gave up 5 bases, with 17 bases separating them. Germline lookup yields CDR1 SGHAT and CDR2 FQNNGV. The length of the CDR3 is 15 residues. CDR3 sequence (DNA): TGTGCCAGCAGGGAGCCGGGTAGGGGACACAATGAGCAGTTCTTC. This sequence encodes CASREPGRGHNEQFF.

V is TRBV7-2 and J is TRBJ2-7, with D perhaps TRBD1 or TRBD2 (7 bases each). V was trimmed by 3 bases and J by 3 bases, leaving 9 bases between them. Germline V gene lookup returns CDR1 SGHTA and CDR2 FQGNSA. This CDR3 contains 13 residues. Here the CDR3 reads CASSFRGGYEQYF. The CDR3 nucleotides read TGTGCCAGCAGCTTCAGGGGGGGCTACGAGCAGTACTTC.

The chain uses TRBV28 and TRBJ2-5; 11 nucleotides match TRBD2. CDR3 length equals 18 residues. V shed 5 bases, J shed 2 bases, and the junction held 13 bases outside the gene matches. The V gene's germline CDR1 is MDHEN and CDR2 SYDVKM. CDR3 in DNA: TGTGCCAGCAGTCCAAAGACCCGACTAGCGGGAAGGCAAGAGACCCAGTACTTC. Its translation: CASSPKTRLAGRQETQYF.

The chain is built from TRBV28 and TRBJ2-7, with a weak D call TRBD2 (7 bases). This CDR3 has 16 residues. The V end was cut by 7 bases, the J end by 4 bases, with 23 bases between. Germline CDR1 reads MDHEN; CDR2 reads SYDVKM. CDR3 sequence (DNA): TGTGCCAGCATGTCTCGTGCGGGGGCAAAGATTTACGAGCAGTACTTC. It translates to CASMSRAGAKIYEQYF.

The V gene is TRBV28, the J gene TRBJ2-1, with D maybe TRBD2 (6 bases). Germline values: CDR1 MDHEN, CDR2 SYDVKM. Trimming stripped 5 bases from V and 0 bases from J, with 17 bases between. The CDR3 contains 17 residues. The CDR3 DNA reads TGTGCCAGCAGTATCGCAGGAGGGCCCAGCTCCTACAATGAGCAGTTCTTC. This gives the protein CASSIAGGPSSYNEQFF.

The V and J genes are TRBV29-1 and TRBJ1-1; D gene ambiguous. CDR3 length: 13 amino acids. V was trimmed by 7 bases and J by 1 base, leaving 13 bases between them. Germline values: CDR1 SQVTM, CDR2 ANQGSEA. For the CDR3, the DNA is TGCAGCGGTCGCCAGATACAGAACACTGAAGCTTTCTTT. This gives the protein CSGRQIQNTEAFF.